The next 9 T cell receptor beta chains were all read from a single sample in a study of cytomegalovirus exposure and HLA in healthy donors. The study ran its PCR with 60 Vbeta and 13 Jbeta primers. Profiled with immunoSEQ multiplex PCR; TCRdb holds only in-frame clones, not every one. The profile shows some 250,000 clones, over 80% of them singletons. Input material: PBMCs. The source of these receptors is a woman aged 40-49 years in good health and CMV-seropositive.

The CDR3 here is CASSEVTEAFF. CDR3 sequence (DNA): TGTGCCAGCAGCGAGGTAACTGAAGCTTTCTTT. The rearrangement uses TRBV5-5 and TRBJ1-1; D is ambiguous. Germline-derived CDR1 and CDR2 are SGHKS and YYEKEE (reference sequence). The length of the CDR3 is 11 residues. V gave up 4 bases and J gave up 5 bases, with 6 bases separating them.

This chain connects TRBV30 to TRBJ1-3; D uncertain. Trimming pared 3 bases from V and 4 bases from J, leaving 10 bases between. The germline V gene encodes CDR1 GTSNPN and CDR2 SVGIG (reference sequence). The CDR3 contains 13 residues. CDR3 nucleotides: TGTGCCTGGAGCCCCACATTAGGAAACACCATATATTTT. As protein: CAWSPTLGNTIYF.

This chain joins TRBV27 and TRBJ2-7, with a weak D call TRBD1 (5 bases). Germline assignment: CDR1 MNHEY and CDR2 SMNVEV (reference sequence). V gave up 3 bases and J gave up 2 bases, with 11 bases separating them. This CDR3 comprises 14 residues. The CDR3 here is CASSFLTATYEQYF. Here the CDR3 DNA reads TGTGCCAGCAGTTTTCTGACAGCTACCTACGAGCAGTACTTC.

The chain links TRBV5-4 to TRBJ1-2, with 9 nucleotides matching TRBD1. J lost 6 bases, V lost 5 bases, and 11 bases had no gene match. The CDR3 covers 15 residues. Germline V gives CDR1 SGHNT, CDR2 YYREEE (reference sequence). CDR3 sequence reads: CASRLRTGEVDGYTF. DNA for the CDR3: TGTGCCAGCAGACTAAGGACAGGGGAGGTTGATGGCTACACCTTC.

The rearrangement uses TRBV9 and TRBJ2-7; 8 bases agree with TRBD2. This CDR3 comprises 15 residues. Germline loops: CDR1 SGDLS, CDR2 YYNGEE. The V segment lost 0 bases and the J segment 6 bases; nucleotides outside the gene matches: 8. The CDR3 DNA follows: TGTGCCAGCAGCGTAGACGGGGGGGTTGCGGGCGAGCAGTACTTC. The encoded protein is CASSVDGGVAGEQYF.

The chain carries TRBV4-3 and TRBJ2-7; 8 positions match TRBD1. Germline lookup yields CDR1 LGHNA and CDR2 YSLEER. Trimming at V came to 4 bases and at J to 3 bases, leaving 2 bases not matched to a gene. The CDR3 totals 13 residues. The DNA of the CDR3 is TGCGCCAGCAGCCGAGACAGGGGCTACGAGCAGTACTTC. Protein product: CASSRDRGYEQYF.

V and J are TRBV5-4 and TRBJ1-4; TRBD1 aligns across 10 bases. CDR1 and CDR2 (germline): SGHNT, YYREEE (reference sequence). This CDR3 comprises 15 residues. V lost 5 bases and J lost 5; bases outside the gene matches: 6. CDR3 nucleotides: TGTGCCAGCAGTACACCGGGACAGGGGAATGAAAAACTGTTTTTT. As protein: CASSTPGQGNEKLFF.

The chain employs TRBV12-5 and TRBJ1-1; D possibly corresponds to TRBD1 (5 bases). V shed 1 base and J shed 0 bases, with 6 bases lying between them. The CDR3 length is 14 residues. Germline V gene sequence: CDR1 LGHNT, CDR2 FRNRAP. DNA of the CDR3: TGTGCTAGTGGTTTGGGGGGCCTGAACACTGAAGCTTTCTTT. This encodes CASGLGGLNTEAFF.

This chain links TRBV10-3 with TRBJ2-7; 8 nucleotides agree with TRBD2. With 3 bases clipped from V and 5 bases from J, the junction kept 6 bases outside the gene matches. CDR1 and CDR2 from the germline V gene are ENHRY and SYGVKD. There are 14 residues in the CDR3. The CDR3 DNA reads as TGTGCCATCAGTGACGGGAGGGGGGCCCACGAGCAGTACTTC. Translating gives CAISDGRGAHEQYF.